Following are 23 T cell receptor beta chains from one sample sequenced in a study of blood T cell repertoires in COVID-19. Measured with immunoSEQ multiplex PCR; TCRdb has only the in-frame clones, and not every one. Among about 180,000 clones listed, approximately 83% were seen once. Sequenced material: peripheral blood. The source is a human donor with active or convalescent COVID-19. The donor label of this sample is uncertain.

The CDR3 sequence is CASSFGTVLMNTEAFF. The DNA of the CDR3 is TGTGCCAGCAGCTTCGGGACAGTCCTCATGAACACTGAAGCTTTCTTT. The V gene is TRBV7-9, the J gene TRBJ1-1, with TRBD1 identical over 7 bases. V was pared by 3 bases and J by 0 bases, with 7 bases of the junction left unmatched. Germline V gene lookup returns CDR1 SEHNR and CDR2 FQNEAQ (reference sequence). The CDR3 contains 16 residues.

The chain joins TRBV10-2 to TRBJ2-7; perhaps TRBD2 as D (6 bases). Germline CDR1 is WSHSY and CDR2 is SAAADI. Trimming removed 7 bases at V and 0 bases at J, with 10 bases between. This CDR3 has 13 amino acids. CDR3 coding DNA: TGCGCCAGCACGGCGGGGATCTCCTACGAGCAGTACTTC. This encodes CASTAGISYEQYF.

This clone was observed once. The chain has TRBV6-5 and TRBJ1-2, with D hard to call. With 6 bases removed from V and 8 bases from J, the gap between germline ends came to 16 bases. Germline CDR1 is MNHEY and CDR2 is SVGAGI. CDR3 length equals 13 residues. The CDR3 protein is CASRVDREQGYTF. The CDR3 DNA follows: TGTGCCAGCAGGGTCGATCGGGAACAAGGCTACACCTTC.

In its sample, this clone was seen a few times. This chain links TRBV19 with TRBJ2-7; D may be TRBD2 (5 bases). Deletions cut 6 bases from V and 2 bases from J, with 14 bases between. The germline V gene encodes CDR1 LNHDA and CDR2 SQIVND (reference sequence). The CDR3 contains 14 residues. This chain's CDR3 is CASRPRASAYEQYF. CDR3 sequence (DNA): TGTGCCAGTAGACCGAGGGCGTCTGCCTACGAGCAGTACTTC.

The chain combines TRBV28 with TRBJ1-2; TRBD1 aligns across 7 bases. Germline V gives CDR1 MDHEN, CDR2 SYDVKM. V dropped 4 bases and J dropped 4; count of bases not matched to a gene: 9. The CDR3 has 15 amino acids. The CDR3 loop reads CASSSQEGAGYGYTF. In DNA form, the CDR3 reads TGTGCCAGCAGTTCCCAAGAGGGGGCGGGCTATGGCTACACCTTC.

The chain employs TRBV30 and TRBJ2-7; 7 nucleotides match TRBD1. Germline lookup yields CDR1 GTSNPN and CDR2 SVGIG (reference sequence). V lost 4 bases to trimming and J lost 6 bases; unmatched junction nucleotides: 6. This CDR3 is 12 amino acids long. This CDR3 reads CAWTLDRVEQYF. The CDR3 region has the DNA TGTGCCTGGACCTTAGACAGGGTCGAGCAGTACTTC.

The V call is TRBV19, the J call TRBJ2-7; tentative D call: TRBD2 (7 bases). Germline CDR1 LNHDA, CDR2 SQIVND (reference sequence). The length of the CDR3 is 15 residues. Deletions cut 6 bases from V and 2 bases from J, with 17 bases between. CDR3 residues: CASSLNREGAYEQYF. CDR3 in DNA: TGTGCCAGTAGCCTAAACAGGGAGGGGGCCTACGAGCAGTACTTC.

V gene TRBV9 combines with J gene TRBJ2-1, with 12 bases identical to TRBD2. The V gene's germline CDR1 is SGDLS and CDR2 YYNGEE. The CDR3 is made up of 20 amino acids. Losses at the gene ends were 1 base for V and 6 bases for J; bases not matched to a gene: 17. The CDR3 region has the DNA TGTGCCAGCAGCGTAAGGCCCAATACCGTCGGACTAGCGGGAACCAATGAGCAGTTCTTC. Its translation is CASSVRPNTVGLAGTNEQFF.

Only one count was recorded for this clone. V gene TRBV9 combines with J gene TRBJ2-2; 9 bases are a match to TRBD2. The CDR3 is 15 residues long. Germline V gives CDR1 SGDLS, CDR2 YYNGEE. The J segment lost 4 bases and the V segment lost 5 bases, leaving 6 bases of the junction unmatched. DNA for the CDR3: TGTGCCAGCAGTAAGACTAGCGGACTCACCGGGGAGCTGTTTTTT. Translation gives CASSKTSGLTGELFF. Looking up the rest from reference TRBV9 and TRBJ2-2 gives the full variable domain: DSGVTQTPKHLITATGQRVTLRCSPRSGDLSVYWYQQSLDQGLQFLIQYYNGEERAKGNILERFSAQQFPDLHSELNLSSLELGDSALYFCASSKTSGLTGELFFGEGSRLTVL.

The V and J genes are TRBV9 and TRBJ2-1; maybe TRBD1 (5 bases). The CDR3 extends over 15 amino acids. The germline V gene has CDR1 SGDLS and CDR2 YYNGEE. The V end lost 0 bases, the J end lost 2 bases, and 9 bases lay between the germline ends. Written as DNA, the CDR3 is TGTGCCAGCAGCGTAGGCAGGGTCGCCTACAATGAGCAGTTCTTC. Its protein is CASSVGRVAYNEQFF.

The chain couples TRBV7-3 to TRBJ1-1; unclear D gene. Looked up from germline, CDR1 is SGHTA and CDR2 is FQGTGA. V shed 4 bases and J shed 1 base, with 10 bases lying between them. The CDR3 runs to 14 residues. CDR3 sequence reads: CASSWGAGNTEAFF. CDR3 coding DNA: TGTGCCAGCAGCTGGGGTGCGGGGAACACTGAAGCTTTCTTT.

As DNA, the CDR3 is TGTGCCAGCACCCCGGTCCGGGACTCCTTGAACACTGAAGCTTTCTTT. It yields the protein CASTPVRDSLNTEAFF. The chain couples TRBV28 to TRBJ1-1; possible D gene TRBD1, 5 bases. Germline V gene sequence: CDR1 MDHEN, CDR2 SYDVKM. V was clipped by 7 bases and J by 0 bases, with 18 bases between them. This CDR3 comprises 16 residues.

The V gene is TRBV5-1, the J gene TRBJ2-7, with 7 bases matching TRBD1. Unmatched junction bases numbered 11, after V lost 4 bases and J lost 4 bases. The CDR3 has 15 amino acids. Looked up from germline, CDR1 is SGHRS and CDR2 is YFSETQ. The CDR3 spells CASSLLGGQRYEQYF. For the CDR3, the DNA is TGCGCCAGCAGCCTCTTAGGGGGACAGCGGTACGAGCAGTACTTC.

The chain couples TRBV28 to TRBJ1-2; TRBD1 is a possible D gene (6 bases). The CDR3 sequence is 13 residues long. The V end lost 5 bases, the J end lost 4 bases, and 11 bases lay between the germline ends. Germline V gene lookup returns CDR1 MDHEN and CDR2 SYDVKM. The CDR3 bases are TGTGCCAGCAGTGAAAGAGGGGGCTATGGCTACACCTTC. Translating gives CASSERGGYGYTF.

The V gene is TRBV6-2 or TRBV6-3, the J gene TRBJ2-5; D call uncertain. The V gene lost 5 bases and the J gene lost 0 bases, with 16 bases spanning the gap. The germline V gene has CDR1 MNHEY and CDR2 SVGEGT. The CDR3 contains 16 residues. CDR3 protein: CASSALDFPNQETQYF. As DNA, the CDR3 is TGTGCCAGCAGTGCCTTAGACTTCCCCAACCAAGAGACCCAGTACTTC.

CDR3 bases: TGTGCCAGCAGCTTAGTTGAGCCCCTATTGAACACTGAAGCTTTCTTT. Protein: CASSLVEPLLNTEAFF. This chain links TRBV11-2 with TRBJ1-1; no reliable D call. Trimming cost V 1 base and J 0 bases, with 12 bases left between them. Per germline, CDR1 SGHAT and CDR2 FQNNGV. This CDR3 comprises 16 residues.

This clone appeared once. The chain has TRBV4-3 and TRBJ1-4; the match to TRBD1 covers 11 bases. CDR1 and CDR2 from the germline V gene are LGHNA and YSLEER. The V gene end was trimmed by 1 base and the J gene end by 6 bases; junction bases not matched to a gene: 1. The CDR3 loop spans 15 amino acids. CDR3 nucleotides: TGCGCCAGCAGCCAAGTGGGACAGGGGGATGAAAAACTGTTTTTT. Encoded protein: CASSQVGQGDEKLFF.

The chain carries TRBV6-1 and TRBJ2-3; TRBD2 is a possible D gene (5 bases). Germline-derived CDR1 and CDR2 are MNHNS and SASEGT. V was pared by 0 bases and J by 6 bases, with 16 bases between. CDR3 length equals 16 residues. CDR3 sequence: CASSEAGASGWDTQYF. The CDR3 coding sequence is TGTGCCAGCAGTGAAGCGGGCGCCTCGGGGTGGGATACGCAGTATTTT.

The gene calls are TRBV11-3 and TRBJ1-1; D is undetermined. This CDR3 region has 15 residues. Germline V lookup: CDR1 SGHNT, CDR2 YENEEA. V shed 4 bases and J shed 1 base, with 13 bases lying between them. CDR3 in amino acids: CASSSQEGPNTEAFF. CDR3 bases: TGTGCCAGCAGCTCCCAGGAGGGTCCGAACACTGAAGCTTTCTTT.

This sequence joins TRBV18 and TRBJ2-3; 8 bases match TRBD1. The CDR3 consists of 15 residues. Trimming removed 3 bases from V and 1 base from J; junction bases left unmatched: 3. Germline V lookup: CDR1 KGHSH, CDR2 LQKENI. CDR3 coding DNA: TGTGCCAGCTCACCCCGGACAGGGCGCACAGATACGCAGTATTTT. Its translation: CASSPRTGRTDTQYF.

This clone was observed a few times. The chain links TRBV24-1 to TRBJ2-1; D might be TRBD1 (5 bases). The CDR3 sequence is 16 residues long. Germline assignment: CDR1 KGHDR and CDR2 SFDVKD. The ends were cut back, 0 bases at V and 2 bases at J, with 10 bases in the middle. The CDR3 here is CATSDLGATPYNEQFF. CDR3 DNA: TGTGCCACCAGTGATTTGGGGGCTACCCCCTACAATGAGCAGTTCTTC.

The chain is built from TRBV30 and TRBJ1-1; D unclear. There are 17 residues in the CDR3. Trimming removed 5 bases at V and 0 bases at J, with 22 bases between. From germline, CDR1 is GTSNPN and CDR2 SVGIG (reference sequence). CDR3 in amino acids: CAWGSKLARLVNTEAFF. The CDR3 coding sequence is TGTGCCTGGGGGTCCAAGTTGGCCCGACTTGTGAACACTGAAGCTTTCTTT.

This rearrangement joins TRBV19 to TRBJ2-6; 7 nucleotides match TRBD1. The CDR3 length is 16 residues. V lost 5 bases to trimming and J lost 2 bases; unmatched junction nucleotides: 6. The germline V gene has CDR1 LNHDA and CDR2 SQIVND (reference sequence). CDR3 nucleotides: TGTGCCAGTAGTGTAAGGGGGCGGACTGGGGCCAACGTCCTGACTTTC. Its translation is CASSVRGRTGANVLTF.